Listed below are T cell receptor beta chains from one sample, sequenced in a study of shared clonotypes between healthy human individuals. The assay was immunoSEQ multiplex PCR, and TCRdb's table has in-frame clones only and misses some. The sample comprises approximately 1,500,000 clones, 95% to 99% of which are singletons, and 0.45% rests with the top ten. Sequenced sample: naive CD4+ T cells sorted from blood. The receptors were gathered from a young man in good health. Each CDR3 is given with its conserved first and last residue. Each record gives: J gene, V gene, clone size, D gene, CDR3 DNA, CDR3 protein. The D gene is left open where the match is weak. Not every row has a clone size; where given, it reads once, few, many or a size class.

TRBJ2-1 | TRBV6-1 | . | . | TGTGCCAGCAGTTATAAGGATAACAATGAGCAGTTCTTC | CASSYKDNNEQFF
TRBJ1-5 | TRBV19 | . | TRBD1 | TGTGCCAGTATAGGGACAGGGGCGGAACAGCCCCAGCATTTT | CASIGTGAEQPQHF
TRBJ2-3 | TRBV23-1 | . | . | TGCGCCAGCAGTCAAGGGGTTGGGTATTCCATCACAGATACGCAGTATTTT | CASSQGVGYSITDTQYF
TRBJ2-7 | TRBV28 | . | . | TGTGCCAGCAGTTTCGATCGCTACGAGCAGTACTTC | CASSFDRYEQYF
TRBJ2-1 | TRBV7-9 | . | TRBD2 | TGTGCCAGCAGCCTAGCGGGAGGGCCGTTTAATGAGCAGTTCTTC | CASSLAGGPFNEQFF
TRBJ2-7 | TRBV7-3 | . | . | TGTGCCAGCAGCTTTGATCGGGACGGAACCTACGAGCAGTACTTC | CASSFDRDGTYEQYF
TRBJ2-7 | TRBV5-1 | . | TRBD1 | TGCGCCAGCAGCTCGGACAGGGCGCAGTACTTC | CASSSDRAQYF
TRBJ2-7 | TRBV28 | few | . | TGTGCCAGCAGCACAAGGCGCGAGCAGTACTTC | CASSTRREQYF
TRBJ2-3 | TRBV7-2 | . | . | TGTGCCAGCCGGCGGGGGCAGGGGAATACGCAGTATTTT | CASRRGQGNTQYF
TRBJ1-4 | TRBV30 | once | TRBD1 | TGTGCCCGGGGGACAGGTAGCGAAAAACTGTTTTTT | CARGTGSEKLFF
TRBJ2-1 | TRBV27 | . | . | TGTGCCAGCAGTTTACGTCTAGGAGCTTACAATGAGCAGTTCTTC | CASSLRLGAYNEQFF
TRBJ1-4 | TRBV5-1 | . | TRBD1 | TGCGCCAGCAGCTTATTGACAGGGCTTAATGAAAAACTGTTTTTT | CASSLLTGLNEKLFF
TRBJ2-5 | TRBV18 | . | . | TGTGCCAGCTCACCCCCCAACGGACAAGAGACCCAGTACTTC | CASSPPNGQETQYF
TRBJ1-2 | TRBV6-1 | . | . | TGTGCCAGCAGTGGCCCTTATGGCTACACCTTC | CASSGPYGYTF
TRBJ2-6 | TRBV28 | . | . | TGTGCCAGCAGCGTACCTGGGGCCAACGTCCTGACTTTC | CASSVPGANVLTF
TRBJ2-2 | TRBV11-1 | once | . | TGTGCCAGCAGCTTAAGGTTCGACGGGGAGCTGTTTTTT | CASSLRFDGELFF
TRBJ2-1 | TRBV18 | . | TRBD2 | TGTGCCAGCTCCCAACTAGCGGGGACTTCCGTTGAGCAGTTCTTC | CASSQLAGTSVEQFF
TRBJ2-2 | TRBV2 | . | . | TGTGCCAGCAGCACTACCCCGGGACACTCTAACACCGGGGAGCTGTTTTTT | CASSTTPGHSNTGELFF
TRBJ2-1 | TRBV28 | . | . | TGTGCCAGCAGTCCGGACGGGCGCTCCTACAATGAGCAGTTCTTC | CASSPDGRSYNEQFF
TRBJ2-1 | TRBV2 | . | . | TGTGCCAGCAGCCAAGAGAGCTCCTACAATGAGCAGTTCTTC | CASSQESSYNEQFF
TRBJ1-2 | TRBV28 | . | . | TGTGCCAGCAGCGGGGCTTATGGCTACACCTTC | CASSGAYGYTF
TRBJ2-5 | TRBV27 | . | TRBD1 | TGTGCCAGCAGTTTAAGGTACAGGGGAGAGGAGACCCAGTACTTC | CASSLRYRGEETQYF
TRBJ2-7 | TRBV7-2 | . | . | TGTGCCAGCAGCCAATATTACGAGCAGTACTTC | CASSQYYEQYF
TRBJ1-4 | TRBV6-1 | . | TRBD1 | TGTGCCAGCAGGGACAGGGTTAACTCTAATGAAAAACTGTTTTTT | CASRDRVNSNEKLFF
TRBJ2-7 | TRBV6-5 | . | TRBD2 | TGTGCCAGCAGTAGGACTAGCGGACCCTACGAGCAGTACTTC | CASSRTSGPYEQYF
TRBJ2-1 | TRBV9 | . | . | TGTGCCAGCAGCGTAGGACTAACTAACCCTCCAGGGAATGAGCAGTTCTTC | CASSVGLTNPPGNEQFF
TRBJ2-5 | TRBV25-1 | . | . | TGTGCCAGCAGTGCCGTGGGAGGAATCCAAGAGACCCAGTACTTC | CASSAVGGIQETQYF
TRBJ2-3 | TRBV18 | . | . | TGTGCCAGCTCACCATTCGTTCGATCACGAACAGGGAGTTGGAAGGATACGCAGTATTTT | CASSPFVRSRTGSWKDTQYF
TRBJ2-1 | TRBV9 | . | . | TGTGCCAGCAGCTTAGGGCCCAATGCCGACAATGAGCAGTTCTTC | CASSLGPNADNEQFF
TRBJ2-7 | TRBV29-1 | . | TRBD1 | TGCAGCGCCCGACAGGGGTTTGGCTACGAGCAGTACTTC | CSARQGFGYEQYF
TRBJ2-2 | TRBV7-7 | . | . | TGTGCTAGCAGCCCAACAGGGAGGTCTCCCGGGGAGCTGTTTTTT | CASSPTGRSPGELFF
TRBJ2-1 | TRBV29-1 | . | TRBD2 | TGCAGCGTTGAAGGCGGGAGGGCCGTCAATGAGCAGTTCTTC | CSVEGGRAVNEQFF
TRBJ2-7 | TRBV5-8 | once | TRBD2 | TGTGCCAGCAGCTCCCCCCCCAGAGCGGGAGGCTACGAGCAGTACTTC | CASSSPPRAGGYEQYF
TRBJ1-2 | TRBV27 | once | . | TGTGCCAGCAGCTTCCCATTGGGGTCTCTCGGCTATGGCTACACCTTC | CASSFPLGSLGYGYTF
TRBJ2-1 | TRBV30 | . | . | TGTGCCTCTAAACAGGGAGTTCTACCCGAGCAGTTCTTC | CASKQGVLPEQFF
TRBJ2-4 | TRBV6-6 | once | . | TGTGCCAGCAGTTCGCGGGGACAGAGAGCCAAAAACATTCAGTACTTC | CASSSRGQRAKNIQYF
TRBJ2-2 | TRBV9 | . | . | TGTGCCAGCAGCGTAATGAGTGCGAGTACCGGGGAGCTGTTTTTT | CASSVMSASTGELFF
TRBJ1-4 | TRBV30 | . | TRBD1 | TGTGCCGGGGGAAGAGGGGGCGATGAAAAACTGTTTTTT | CAGGRGGDEKLFF
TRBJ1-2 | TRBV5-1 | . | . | TGCGCCAGCAGCCAAAACCCGGGAACAAGAGGGTATGGCTACACCTTC | CASSQNPGTRGYGYTF
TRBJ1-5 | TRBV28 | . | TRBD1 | TGTGCCAGCAGTAAGCGGACAGGGGGCAATCAGCCCCAGCATTTT | CASSKRTGGNQPQHF
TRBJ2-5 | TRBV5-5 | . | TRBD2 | TGTGCCAGCAGCTTGGATTGGCGGGGGACGGAGACCCAGTACTTC | CASSLDWRGTETQYF
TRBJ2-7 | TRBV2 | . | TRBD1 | TGTGCCAGCAGTGCATCGACAGGGATCTACGAGCAGTACTTC | CASSASTGIYEQYF
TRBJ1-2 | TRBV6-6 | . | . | TGTGCCAGCAGCCCCGGTAGCAGGTCGGGACTTGGCTACACCTTC | CASSPGSRSGLGYTF
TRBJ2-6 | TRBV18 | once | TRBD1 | TGTGCCACGTCTCCGGGACAGGGCAGCTCTGGGGCCAACGTCCTGACTTTC | CATSPGQGSSGANVLTF
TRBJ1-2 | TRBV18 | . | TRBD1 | TGTGCCAGCTCACCTCGGGACAGGGATATCTATGGCTACACCTTC | CASSPRDRDIYGYTF